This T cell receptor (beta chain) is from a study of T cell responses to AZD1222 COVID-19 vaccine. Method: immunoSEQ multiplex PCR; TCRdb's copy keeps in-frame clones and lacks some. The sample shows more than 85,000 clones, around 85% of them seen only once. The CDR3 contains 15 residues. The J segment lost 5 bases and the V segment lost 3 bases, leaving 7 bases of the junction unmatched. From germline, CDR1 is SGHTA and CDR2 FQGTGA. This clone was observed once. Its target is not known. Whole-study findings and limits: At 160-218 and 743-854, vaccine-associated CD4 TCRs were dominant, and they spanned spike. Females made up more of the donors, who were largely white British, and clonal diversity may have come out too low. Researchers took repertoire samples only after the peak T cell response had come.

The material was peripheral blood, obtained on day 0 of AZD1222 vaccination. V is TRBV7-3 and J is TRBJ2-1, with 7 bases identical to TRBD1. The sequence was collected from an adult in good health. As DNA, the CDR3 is TGTGCCAGCAGCTTCTACGCCACAGGGGACAATGAGCAGTTCTTC. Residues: CASSFYATGDNEQFF.